This T cell receptor beta chain was recovered during a study of CD8+ T cells in alopecia areata. This clone was recorded a few times. Once RNA had been extracted, it was reverse transcribed into cDNA to act as the sequencing template. Method: immunoSEQ multiplex PCR; TCRdb's copy keeps in-frame clones and lacks some. The sample has over 150,000 clones; roughly 60% are singletons. Documented treatment: oral pan-JAK inhibitor, 5-10 mg twice daily. Trimming pared 5 bases from V and 1 base from J, leaving 11 bases between. The germline V gene has CDR1 MNHEY and CDR2 SMNVEV (reference sequence). CDR3 length: 14 amino acids.

Specimen: CD4+ T cells sorted from blood, collected at week 24, from a patient treated with tofacitinib. This sequence was found in a human donor with alopecia areata. The J gene is TRBJ2-5, the V gene TRBV27; D is undetermined. CDR3 bases: TGTGCCAGCAGTGAATACCGAGGCCAAGAGACCCAGTACTTC. It is translated as CASSEYRGQETQYF.